A single sample is the source of the 21 T cell receptor beta chains below, sequenced in a study of blood T cells in healthy people across ages. It was with a sample-barcoded 5' primer and a J-beta primer mix that a second PCR of roughly 7 to 12 cycles was run. Via MiXCR, TCRdb re-called the 5' RACE reads, giving one row per CDR3 protein. The table includes 1.5 million to 2 million distinct CDR3 sequences, 30% to 35% detected once. Input material: blood. The source is a woman aged 25-40 years in good health.

This clonotype was observed a handful of times. The V call is TRBV11-2, the J call TRBJ2-7; 12 bases fit TRBD2. Germline CDR1 is SGHAT and CDR2 is FQNNGV. There are 14 residues in the CDR3. The trim removed 2 bases at V and 7 bases at J, leaving 3 bases unmatched. CDR3 sequence reads: CASSLPSGRGEQYF. The DNA for the CDR3 is TGTGCCAGCAGCTTACCTAGCGGGAGGGGAGAGCAGTACTTC.

V gene TRBV7-9 combines with J gene TRBJ2-1, with 8 nucleotides matching TRBD1. The J call is doubtful: the DNA matches TRBJ2-7 better. CDR1 and CDR2 from the germline V gene are SEHNR and FQNEAQ (reference sequence). This CDR3 has 18 residues. CDR3: CASKGQGMAGHSYNEQYF. The CDR3, as DNA: TGTGCCAGCAAAGGACAGGGCATGGCGGGGCACTCCTACAATGAGCAGTACTTC.

This CDR3 reads CSATNHAGLAGGSYEQYF. The CDR3 DNA sequence: TGCAGTGCTACCAACCATGCGGGACTAGCGGGGGGCTCCTACGAGCAGTACTTC. The V call is TRBV20-1, the J call TRBJ2-7; 15 bases map to TRBD2. This CDR3 spans 18 amino acids. V was pared by 4 bases and J by 0 bases, with 10 bases of the junction left unmatched. Germline V gives CDR1 DFQATT, CDR2 SNEGSKA (reference sequence).

In DNA, the CDR3 is TGTGCCAGCAGCCAACAGAGTGGAGAAAAACTGTTTTTT. It yields the protein CASSQQSGEKLFF. The V and J genes are TRBV14 and TRBJ1-4; D unclear. The CDR3 extends over 13 amino acids. Germline V CDR1 and CDR2: SGHDN, FVKESK. The V and J ends lost 2 bases and 8 bases respectively, with 9 bases between them.

In the case of this clonotype: One junction end disagrees with the germline gene, perhaps due to a read error. The chain employs TRBV12-3 or TRBV12-4 and TRBJ1-5; possible D gene TRBD1, 6 bases. This CDR3 comprises 14 residues. In DNA, the CDR3 is TGTGCCAGCAGTGTTGACAGGAGCAGTCAGCCCCAGCATTTT. Its translation is CASSVDRSSQPQHF.

With regard to this clonotype: One end of the junction does not line up with germline, which may come from a read error. The chain carries TRBV14 and TRBJ2-3; D unresolved. Looked up from germline, CDR1 is SGHDN and CDR2 is FVKESK. The CDR3 sequence is 15 residues long. Here the CDR3 DNA reads TGTGCCAGCAGCCAAGTGTGGGGTGGCGCAGATACGCGGTATTTT. It encodes CASSQVWGGADTRYF.

Ten or more counts support this clonotype. The rearrangement joins TRBV11-2 to TRBJ2-7; the D is unclear. The germline CDR1 and CDR2 sequences are SGHAT and FQNNGV. V shed 8 bases and J shed 3 bases, with 11 bases lying between them. The CDR3 extends over 12 amino acids. The CDR3 region has the DNA TGTGCCAGCGGGTCAGTGGGCTACGAGCAGTACTTC. Residues: CASGSVGYEQYF.

V usage is TRBV5-1 and J usage is TRBJ2-1; D not certain. V was trimmed by 4 bases and J by 7 bases, leaving 18 bases between them. This CDR3 is built from 15 residues. Germline V gives CDR1 SGHRS, CDR2 YFSETQ. Here the CDR3 reads CASSPRRRDRNEQFF. The DNA of the CDR3 is TGCGCCAGCAGCCCACGGCGAAGAGACCGGAATGAGCAGTTCTTC.

This clonotype was observed a handful of times. V gene TRBV20-1 combines with J gene TRBJ2-7; D possibly corresponds to TRBD2 (6 bases). The CDR3 is 17 residues long. Trimming removed 4 bases from V and 5 bases from J, with 27 bases in between. CDR1 and CDR2 (germline): DFQATT, SNEGSKA (reference sequence). CDR3 in DNA: TGCAGTGCTAACCCCGCGGCGGGGCAGGAATTTTATAACGAGCAGTACTTC. It specifies CSANPAAGQEFYNEQYF.

This clonotype appeared a few times. The rearrangement links TRBV29-1 to TRBJ1-2, with TRBD1 identical over 11 bases. The germline V gene encodes CDR1 SQVTM and CDR2 ANQGSEA. This CDR3 spans 15 amino acids. The J segment lost 5 bases and the V segment lost 7 bases, leaving 12 bases of the junction unmatched. CDR3 nucleotide sequence: TGCAGCGCCCGGAGGGACAGGGGGGGCTTATATGGCTACACCTTC. It specifies CSARRDRGGLYGYTF.

The CDR3 DNA follows: TGTGCCTGGAGTGTAGGTGGTCGAGTCTATGGCTACACCTTC. Translation gives CAWSVGGRVYGYTF. The chain carries TRBV30 and TRBJ1-2; D ambiguous. V was clipped by 0 bases and J by 4 bases, with 12 bases between them. This CDR3 has 14 residues. Germline values: CDR1 GTSNPN, CDR2 SVGIG (reference sequence).

This clonotype was seen a few times. The chain recombines TRBV11-2 with TRBJ1-2, with D perhaps TRBD1 (5 bases). The ends were cut back, 5 bases at V and 1 base at J, with 20 bases in the middle. This CDR3 is 17 amino acids long. In germline, CDR1 is SGHAT, CDR2 FQNNGV. CDR3 protein: CASSQRDRRPVNYGYTF. The CDR3 nucleotides read TGTGCCAGCAGCCAAAGGGACCGCCGTCCGGTTAACTATGGCTACACCTTC.

This clonotype was observed a handful of times. The chain combines TRBV4-2 with TRBJ2-6; D remains ambiguous. Trimming shortened V by 3 bases and J by 1 base, and 13 bases separated the two germline ends. CDR1 is LGHNA and CDR2 is YNFKEQ in the germline V gene. This CDR3 has 17 residues. CDR3 coding DNA: TGTGCCAGCAGCCAGCCTACACCGGCTTCTGGGGCCAACGTCCTGACTTTC. This sequence encodes CASSQPTPASGANVLTF.

Many counts were recorded for this clonotype. The rearrangement joins TRBV4-1 to TRBJ2-1; 9 nucleotides agree with TRBD2. Germline CDR1 is MGHRA and CDR2 is YSYEKL. The CDR3 has 16 residues. V gave up 1 base and J gave up 8 bases; unmatched junction bases: 9. The CDR3 sequence: CASSQGLLAGRDEQFF. Here the CDR3 DNA reads TGCGCCAGCAGCCAAGGTCTACTAGCGGGCAGGGATGAGCAGTTCTTC.

Regarding this clonotype: A clone one base away is much larger, so this may be a read error. This chain connects TRBV12-3 or TRBV12-4 to TRBJ2-1; TRBD2 agrees at 7 bases. The CDR3 has 14 residues. The CDR3 region is CTSSPIGGRGEQFF. The CDR3 region has the DNA TGTACCAGCAGCCCCATCGGGGGGAGAGGTGAGCAGTTCTTC.

There are many counts of this clonotype. The chain employs TRBV4-1 and TRBJ2-7, with D unresolved. This CDR3 contains 11 residues. CDR1 is MGHRA, CDR2 YSYEKL, per germline. V gave up 5 bases and J gave up 7 bases, with 9 bases separating them. The chain's CDR3 is CASSGVREQYF. In nucleotides, the CDR3 is TGCGCCAGCAGCGGAGTGAGGGAGCAGTACTTC.

J is TRBJ1-1 and V is TRBV7-9; D gene uncertain. V gave up 4 bases and J gave up 5 bases, with 11 bases separating them. Looked up from germline, CDR1 is SEHNR and CDR2 is FQNEAQ (reference sequence). The CDR3 is 13 amino acids. The CDR3 bases are TGTGCCAGCAGCTCCCAGAACCCAACTGAAGCTTTCTTT. Its translation: CASSSQNPTEAFF.

This clonotype was counted a few times. The chain employs TRBV5-1 and TRBJ2-1, with 7 bases matching TRBD2. This CDR3 has 16 residues. Germline assignment: CDR1 SGHRS and CDR2 YFSETQ. J was trimmed by 3 bases and V by 1 base; bases with no gene match: 7. The CDR3 sequence is CASSLKETSYYNEQFF. The CDR3 DNA follows: TGCGCCAGCAGCTTGAAGGAGACTAGCTACTACAATGAGCAGTTCTTC.

The V call is TRBV11-2, the J call TRBJ2-6, with D perhaps matching TRBD1 (5 bases). Germline lookup yields CDR1 SGHAT and CDR2 FQNNGV. This CDR3 is built from 16 residues. Trimming removed 9 bases from V and 0 bases from J, with 15 bases in between. CDR3 DNA sequence: TGTGCCAGTGGACAAAGGAGTGTCTCTGGGGCCAACGTCCTGACTTTC. Protein: CASGQRSVSGANVLTF.

V usage is TRBV4-1 and J usage is TRBJ1-2, with 9 bases lining up with TRBD1. The CDR3 totals 14 residues. The germline gives CDR1 MGHRA, CDR2 YSYEKL. Trimming removed 2 bases from V and 6 bases from J; junction bases left unmatched: 4. The CDR3 region has the DNA TGCGCCAGCAGCCAAAGGACAGGGGACCATGGCTACACCTTC. Translation gives CASSQRTGDHGYTF.

Only a few counts were recorded for this clonotype. V gene TRBV4-1 combines with J gene TRBJ1-2, with D unresolved. Trimming shortened V by 2 bases and J by 6 bases, and 16 bases separated the two germline ends. This CDR3 comprises 15 residues. Germline CDR1 is MGHRA and CDR2 is YSYEKL. CDR3 nucleotides: TGCGCCAGCAGCCAAACGGGGTCATATGGGGATGGCTACACCTTC. Protein sequence: CASSQTGSYGDGYTF.